The 5 T cell receptor beta chains given below trace back to one sample, sequenced in a study of T cell repertoires in aging, cancer and after chemotherapy (dated by TCRdb to the late 2010s). Genomic DNA extracted from peripheral blood, rather than sorted cells or RNA, was used as the source for amplification of TCR beta rearrangements. The sequencing machine was an Illumina MiSeq. Rearranged TRB sequences spanning V, D and J segments were amplified by multiplex touch-down PCR using a mixed TRB-A/B primer pool. The public reads were quality trimmed at Q25 with fastp and then assembled into clones with MiXCR by TCRdb, keeping productive beta chains. Merged by CDR3 protein, the rows form single entries marked with the most common genes and DNA. The sample table contains thousands of distinct CDR3 sequences; only one count was recorded for 45% to 65% of them. The ten largest make up over 20% of the sample.

The sequenced sample was blood. These receptors were taken from a human donor in good health.

This clonotype was picked up a small number of times. This chain uses TRBV15 with TRBJ2-1; 9 nucleotides line up with TRBD2. This CDR3 has 15 residues. Germline CDR1 LNHNV, CDR2 YYDKDF (reference sequence). Trimming at V came to 0 bases and at J to 7 bases, leaving 4 bases not matched to a gene. For the CDR3, the DNA is TGTGCCACCAGCAGAGATCTCGGACTAGCGAATGAGCAGTTCTTC. Translation gives CATSRDLGLANEQFF.

The rearrangement joins TRBV19 to TRBJ2-6; the D gene is possibly TRBD2 (5 bases). Trimming pared 1 base from V and 4 bases from J, leaving 11 bases between. CDR3 size: 16 residues. CDR1 is LNHDA, CDR2 SQIVND, per germline (reference sequence). The CDR3 reads CASSIVGVPGANVLTF. CDR3 bases: TGTGCCAGTAGTATAGTCGGGGTTCCAGGGGCCAACGTCCTGACTTTC.

The chain carries TRBV6-1 and TRBJ2-7; a weak D match, TRBD2 (6 bases). Germline CDR1 and CDR2: MNHNS and SASEGT. Trimming took off 1 base at V and 4 bases at J, with 11 bases between the two ends. The CDR3 covers 14 residues. The CDR3 DNA sequence: TGTGCCAGCAGTGAAGGGTGGCGGGAATACGAGCAGTACTTC. It yields the protein CASSEGWREYEQYF.

The sample holds a few counts of this clonotype. The chain uses TRBV29-1 and TRBJ1-1; D remains ambiguous. The CDR3 runs 10 residues. Germline loops: CDR1 SQVTM, CDR2 ANQGSEA. The CDR3 DNA sequence: TGCAGTGCCTTTGATGTTGAAGCTTTCTTT. It specifies CSAFDVEAFF.

This sequence joins TRBV5-1 and TRBJ1-5; unclear D gene. The CDR3 consists of 16 residues. Germline V gene sequence: CDR1 SGHRS, CDR2 YFSETQ. Trimming cost V 0 bases and J 0 bases, with 10 bases left between them. The CDR3 coding sequence is TGCGCCAGCAGCTTGGCCCCAGATCATAGCAATCAGCCCCAGCATTTT. It translates to CASSLAPDHSNQPQHF.